Described below is a single TCR beta chain sequence and its context. CDR3 size: 13 residues. The germline CDR1 and CDR2 sequences are KGHSH and LQKENI. The germline V and J ends were trimmed by 1 base and 5 bases, with 8 bases remaining between them. Original handling: Reference gene primer amplification yielded estimated nucleated cell counts. Using immunoSEQ multiplex PCR, the repertoire was profiled, and TCRdb retains in-frame clones only, with some absent. The V and J calls and clone size are taken from that table; D and trimming were inferred from the DNA. Among 350,000 or so clones listed, 88% were seen once. This sample is drawn from a study of blood T cell repertoires in COVID-19. While infection was still active, Seattle patients were enrolled and then followed longitudinally.

Material for sequencing was peripheral blood. This sequence joins TRBV18 and TRBJ2-5; no clear D. This clonotype was obtained from a woman in her thirties with COVID-19, enrolled during active disease. The CDR3 bases are TGTGCCAGCTCACCACTAGTTCGGGAGACCCAGTACTTC. Protein product: CASSPLVRETQYF.